These 32 T cell receptor beta chains share one sample of origin, sequenced in a study of blood T cell repertoires in COVID-19. Sequencing used immunoSEQ multiplex PCR; TCRdb keeps in-frame clones, though not all of them. The sample holds 250,000 to 350,000 clones, about 92% seen once. Sequences were obtained from PBMCs or T cells enriched from blood (not recorded which). The receptors shown here come from a woman in her 30s who had recovered from COVID-19.

V gene TRBV11-2 combines with J gene TRBJ1-1, with D unresolved. Germline V lookup: CDR1 SGHAT, CDR2 FQNNGV. With 1 base removed from V and 2 bases from J, the gap between germline ends came to 8 bases. This CDR3 contains 14 residues. The CDR3 loop reads CASSLVWQNTEAFF. In DNA, the CDR3 is TGTGCCAGCAGCTTAGTATGGCAAAACACTGAAGCTTTCTTT.

A single count supports this clone. The CDR3 loop reads CASMTSIPGRHYNSPLHF. The CDR3 DNA reads TGTGCCAGTATGACCTCGATTCCAGGGCGACACTATAATTCACCCCTCCACTTT. The chain links TRBV28 to TRBJ1-6, with a weak D call TRBD1 (5 bases). The V end lost 9 bases, the J end lost 3 bases, and 24 bases lay between the germline ends. Germline V CDR1 and CDR2: MDHEN, SYDVKM. The CDR3 runs 18 residues.

This chain connects TRBV7-2 to TRBJ2-3, with 11 bases aligning to TRBD2. Germline CDR1 is SGHTA and CDR2 is FQGNSA. Losses at the gene ends were 5 bases for V and 0 bases for J; bases not matched to a gene: 7. This CDR3 region has 17 residues. CDR3 nucleotide sequence: TGTGCCAGCAGCCTGTGGACTAGCGGGCCGAGCACAGATACGCAGTATTTT. As protein: CASSLWTSGPSTDTQYF.

The chain links TRBV6-5 to TRBJ2-5; weak D call: TRBD2 (6 bases). CDR1 is MNHEY and CDR2 is SVGAGI in the germline V gene. V gave up 2 bases and J gave up 5 bases, with 18 bases separating them. The CDR3 is made up of 16 amino acids. CDR3 region: CASSYGGTDLGETQYF. The CDR3 nucleotides are TGTGCCAGCAGTTACGGGGGGACGGACCTAGGGGAGACCCAGTACTTC.

J is TRBJ2-2 and V is TRBV28, with 8 bases identical to TRBD2. Germline V CDR1 and CDR2: MDHEN, SYDVKM. The length of the CDR3 is 20 residues. With V trimmed by 3 bases and J by 1 base, 16 bases remained unmatched. The CDR3 region is CASSFISVGLAGGNTGELFF. CDR3 nucleotides: TGTGCCAGCAGTTTCATCTCCGTGGGGCTGGCGGGGGGGAACACCGGGGAGCTGTTTTTT.

This chain uses TRBV3-1 (or the pseudogene TRBV3-2) with TRBJ2-1; TRBD2 is a possible D gene (6 bases). V was trimmed by 0 bases and J by 7 bases, leaving 10 bases between them. This CDR3 has 14 residues. CDR1 is LGHDT, CDR2 YNNKEL, per germline (reference sequence). The CDR3 DNA is TGTGCCAGCAGCCAAGAAGGTGGGGGGAATGAGCAGTTCTTC. It translates to CASSQEGGGNEQFF.

The rearrangement joins TRBV9 to TRBJ2-3; 9 bases match TRBD2. CDR1 and CDR2 (germline): SGDLS, YYNGEE. The CDR3 has 18 amino acids. V shed 0 bases, J shed 3 bases, and the junction held 11 bases outside the gene matches. CDR3 sequence reads: CASSVGLAASGTTDTQYF. The CDR3 DNA reads TGTGCCAGCAGCGTAGGCCTTGCGGCTAGCGGGACAACAGATACGCAGTATTTT. Based on the CDR3 plus reference TRBV9 and TRBJ2-3, the full variable domain is DSGVTQTPKHLITATGQRVTLRCSPRSGDLSVYWYQQSLDQGLQFLIQYYNGEERAKGNILERFSAQQFPDLHSELNLSSLELGDSALYFCASSVGLAASGTTDTQYFGPGTRLTVL.

The chain employs TRBV6-5 and TRBJ2-7; 11 bases map to TRBD2. The CDR3 extends over 14 amino acids. Germline trimming cut 6 bases from V and 6 bases from J; bases unmatched to any gene: 7. The germline CDR1 and CDR2 sequences are MNHEY and SVGAGI. CDR3 nucleotides: TGTGCCAGCAGACTAGCGGGAGTTGCGTCCGAGCAGTACTTC. This gives the protein CASRLAGVASEQYF.

Only one count was recorded for this clone. As DNA, the CDR3 is TGTGCCTGGAGCCCGGGGAGGGAGACCCAGTACTTC. This gives the protein CAWSPGRETQYF. This chain joins TRBV30 and TRBJ2-5, with D possibly TRBD2 on 6 matching bases. CDR3 length equals 12 residues. The V gene lost 3 bases and the J gene lost 5 bases, with 10 bases spanning the gap. Germline V gives CDR1 GTSNPN, CDR2 SVGIG (reference sequence).

This chain links TRBV7-9 with TRBJ2-2; D possibly corresponds to TRBD2 (5 bases). The V gene lost 2 bases and the J gene lost 4 bases, with 11 bases spanning the gap. This CDR3 has 15 amino acids. Germline CDR1 SEHNR, CDR2 FQNEAQ (reference sequence). The chain's CDR3 is CASSLSLAGTGELFF. The CDR3 DNA reads TGTGCCAGCAGCTTATCCCTAGCTGGCACCGGGGAGCTGTTTTTT. Full variable domain (missing parts from reference TRBV7-9 and TRBJ2-2): DTGVSQNPRHKITKRGQNVTFRCDPISEHNRLYWYRQTLGQGPEFLTYFQNEAQLEKSRLLSDRFSAERPKGSFSTLEIQRTEQGDSAMYLCASSLSLAGTGELFFGEGSRLTVL.

This clone was seen a single time. J is TRBJ2-1 and V is TRBV7-2, with D perhaps TRBD2 (6 bases). This CDR3 is 17 amino acids long. Trimming cost V 6 bases and J 6 bases, with 24 bases left between them. The germline gives CDR1 SGHTA, CDR2 FQGNSA. CDR3 residues: CASSSGRLLAATNEQFF. The CDR3 bases are TGTGCCAGCAGTTCGGGTCGGTTGTTAGCGGCAACCAATGAGCAGTTCTTC.

The chain employs TRBV4-3 and TRBJ2-3; 7 bases are shared with TRBD2. The CDR3 consists of 17 residues. Trimming removed 0 bases from V and 4 bases from J; junction bases left unmatched: 10. Germline CDR1 and CDR2: LGHNA and YSLEER. CDR3 in amino acids: CASSQDNAGVAADTQYF. The CDR3 bases are TGCGCCAGCAGCCAAGATAACGCGGGAGTGGCTGCAGATACGCAGTATTTT.

This chain uses TRBV21-1 with TRBJ1-5; TRBD1, the table's D call, was not compared with the DNA. TRBV21-1 is a pseudogene. CDR3 length: 19 residues. In DNA form, the CDR3 reads TGTGCCAGCACCTCATTAGGGAGACAGGGAGCCGATAGCAATCAGCCCCAGCATTTT. Protein product: CASTSLGRQGADSNQPQHF.

This clone was observed a handful of times. The V call is TRBV19, the J call TRBJ2-7; 12 nucleotides line up with TRBD2. The CDR3 runs to 16 residues. Germline CDR1 and CDR2: LNHDA and SQIVND (reference sequence). The J segment lost 5 bases and the V segment lost 7 bases, leaving 12 bases of the junction unmatched. The CDR3 DNA sequence: TGTGCCAGTAAACCACCCTTGACTAGCGGGAGAAACGAGCAGTACTTC. Amino acid sequence: CASKPPLTSGRNEQYF.

CDR3 coding DNA: TGTGCCAGCAGCCAAGATATGGCGGGAGTAAGCTACAATGAGCAGTTCTTC. Its protein product is CASSQDMAGVSYNEQFF. This chain uses TRBV3-1 (or the pseudogene TRBV3-2) with TRBJ2-1, with 7 positions matching TRBD2. The length of the CDR3 is 17 residues. V lost 0 bases to trimming and J lost 3 bases; unmatched junction nucleotides: 8. Germline V lookup: CDR1 LGHDT, CDR2 YNNKEL (reference sequence).

The genes are TRBV5-1 and TRBJ2-2; 10 nucleotides align to TRBD2. The CDR3 covers 19 residues. Germline-derived CDR1 and CDR2 are SGHRS and YFSETQ. V trimming: 7 bases; J trimming: 4 bases; junction bases outside the gene matches: 19. CDR3: CASEPGLAGVGGGTGELFF. The CDR3 nucleotides read TGCGCCAGCGAACCGGGGCTAGCGGGAGTTGGGGGCGGCACCGGGGAGCTGTTTTTT.

The chain carries TRBV4-3 and TRBJ2-7, with 7 nucleotides matching TRBD2. Trimming at V came to 2 bases and at J to 1 base, leaving 5 bases not matched to a gene. Germline CDR1 reads LGHNA; CDR2 reads YSLEER. The CDR3 totals 15 residues. CDR3 amino acids: CASSQNPSGSYEQYF. CDR3 nucleotide sequence: TGCGCCAGCAGCCAAAACCCTAGCGGTTCCTACGAGCAGTACTTC.

The chain couples TRBV6-6 to TRBJ1-1; 8 bases map to TRBD1. CDR3 length equals 16 residues. The germline gives CDR1 MNHNY, CDR2 SVGAGI (reference sequence). Trimming cost V 2 bases and J 1 base; bases outside gene matches: 6. CDR3 region: CASSYRQGTPNTEAFF. For the CDR3, the DNA is TGTGCCAGCAGTTACCGACAGGGGACCCCGAACACTGAAGCTTTCTTT.

The rearrangement joins TRBV9 to TRBJ1-2, with D perhaps TRBD1 (6 bases). The V and J ends lost 5 bases and 2 bases respectively, with 10 bases between them. In germline, CDR1 is SGDLS, CDR2 YYNGEE. There are 13 residues in the CDR3. The CDR3 is CASSAGVNYGYTF. The CDR3 nucleotides read TGTGCCAGCAGTGCAGGGGTCAACTATGGCTACACCTTC.

The chain employs TRBV6-1 and TRBJ1-1; 8 bases align to TRBD1. Germline assignment: CDR1 MNHNS and CDR2 SASEGT. The CDR3 has 15 amino acids. V shed 8 bases, J shed 3 bases, and the junction held 11 bases outside the gene matches. The CDR3 reads CASHGPGGADTEAFF. CDR3 bases: TGTGCCAGCCACGGACCAGGGGGCGCCGACACTGAAGCTTTCTTT.

A single count supports this clone. The chain combines TRBV4-1 with TRBJ2-2, with 7 bases identical to TRBD1. Germline-derived CDR1 and CDR2 are MGHRA and YSYEKL. There are 13 residues in the CDR3. Trimming cost V 6 bases and J 7 bases; bases outside gene matches: 5. This chain's CDR3 is CASRGQSYGELFF. The CDR3 DNA follows: TGCGCCAGCAGGGGACAGAGCTACGGGGAGCTGTTTTTT.

The V and J genes are TRBV2 and TRBJ2-2; D is uncertain. This CDR3 has 13 residues. CDR1 and CDR2 (germline): SNHLY, FYNNEI. Trimming shortened V by 6 bases and J by 2 bases, and 7 bases separated the two germline ends. The CDR3 protein is CASRQINTGELFF. Here the CDR3 DNA reads TGTGCCAGCAGGCAGATCAACACCGGGGAGCTGTTTTTT.

The chain combines TRBV20-1 with TRBJ1-2, with 7 bases that match TRBD1. Germline V gene data show CDR1 as DFQATT and CDR2 as SNEGSKA (reference sequence). The CDR3 loop spans 13 amino acids. V trimming: 3 bases; J trimming: 4 bases; junction bases outside the gene matches: 5. The CDR3, as DNA: TGCAGTGCTAGTGTTTGGGACAGCTATGGCTACACCTTC. It yields the protein CSASVWDSYGYTF.

The chain combines TRBV19 with TRBJ1-2; D gene uncertain. This CDR3 is 12 amino acids long. The V gene lost 5 bases and the J gene lost 4 bases, with 8 bases spanning the gap. The germline V gene has CDR1 LNHDA and CDR2 SQIVND (reference sequence). For the CDR3, the DNA is TGTGCCAGTAGTCCGCGGGCCTATGGCTACACCTTC. It is translated as CASSPRAYGYTF.

J is TRBJ2-2 and V is TRBV3-1 (or the pseudogene TRBV3-2); D might be TRBD2 (5 bases). The ends were cut back, 8 bases at V and 5 bases at J, with 12 bases in the middle. The CDR3 extends over 13 amino acids. Germline assignment: CDR1 LGHDT and CDR2 YNNKEL (reference sequence). CDR3 sequence reads: CASCGEGTGELFF. Written as DNA, the CDR3 is TGTGCCAGCTGCGGTGAGGGAACCGGGGAGCTGTTTTTT.

The chain joins TRBV11-3 to TRBJ2-1; D gene unclear. Germline CDR1 is SGHNT and CDR2 is YENEEA. Trimming left V 5 bases short and J 9 bases short, with 11 bases between. The CDR3 is made up of 12 amino acids. CDR3 sequence reads: CASSPRDGEQFF. CDR3 DNA sequence: TGTGCCAGCAGCCCCCGAGATGGTGAGCAGTTCTTC. The whole variable domain, remainder taken from reference TRBV11-3 and TRBJ2-1, is EAGVVQSPRYKIIEKKQPVAFWCNPISGHNTLYWYLQNLGQGPELLIRYENEEAVDDSQLPKDRFSAERLKGVDSTLKIQPAELGDSAVYLCASSPRDGEQFFGPGTRLTVL.

The genes are TRBV7-9 and TRBJ1-2; D may be TRBD1 (5 bases). V was shortened by 5 bases and J by 3 bases, with 7 bases between the two germline ends. This CDR3 contains 12 residues. CDR1 is SEHNR, CDR2 FQNEAQ, per germline (reference sequence). In DNA form, the CDR3 reads TGTGCCAGCAGCCGGGGGGACTATGGCTACACCTTC. The encoded protein is CASSRGDYGYTF.

The chain combines TRBV7-2 with TRBJ1-5, with D perhaps TRBD1 (5 bases). V lost 3 bases and J 2 bases, leaving 11 bases between the germline ends. Germline V CDR1 and CDR2: SGHTA, FQGNSA. The length of the CDR3 is 15 residues. The CDR3 loop reads CASSFQLQGNQPQHF. DNA of the CDR3: TGTGCCAGCAGCTTCCAGTTACAGGGCAATCAGCCCCAGCATTTT.

The gene calls are TRBV2 and TRBJ2-1, with 9 bases identical to TRBD1. Germline trimming cut 6 bases from V and 7 bases from J; bases unmatched to any gene: 7. This CDR3 has 14 amino acids. CDR1 is SNHLY, CDR2 FYNNEI, per germline. Here the CDR3 reads CASRSGTGWNEQFF. CDR3 nucleotides: TGTGCCAGCAGAAGCGGGACAGGGTGGAATGAGCAGTTCTTC. The full variable domain, in which reference TRBV2 and TRBJ2-1 provide the parts outside the CDR3, is EPEVTQTPSHQVTQMGQEVILRCVPISNHLYFYWYRQILGQKVEFLVSFYNNEISEKSEIFDDQFSVERPDGSNFTLKIRSTKLEDSAMYFCASRSGTGWNEQFFGPGTRLTVL.

This clone was observed a single time. The chain employs TRBV6-5 and TRBJ2-2; 8 bases match TRBD1. Trimming at V came to 4 bases and at J to 3 bases, leaving 7 bases not matched to a gene. CDR3 length: 16 residues. Germline assignment: CDR1 MNHEY and CDR2 SVGAGI. CDR3 region: CASSWGQGAYTGELFF. Here the CDR3 DNA reads TGTGCCAGCAGTTGGGGGCAGGGGGCCTACACCGGGGAGCTGTTTTTT.

The rearrangement uses TRBV30 and TRBJ2-7; 10 bases are a match to TRBD1. The CDR3 runs 15 residues. The germline CDR1 and CDR2 sequences are GTSNPN and SVGIG (reference sequence). V shed 4 bases and J 0 bases; nucleotides not matched to a gene: 6. The CDR3, as DNA: TGTGCCTGGACCCTGGGACAGGGGAGCTCCTACGAGCAGTACTTC. It specifies CAWTLGQGSSYEQYF.

V and J are TRBV18 and TRBJ1-5, with a weak D call TRBD1 (6 bases). This CDR3 has 13 amino acids. Germline CDR1 and CDR2: KGHSH and LQKENI. With 1 base removed from V and 8 bases from J, the gap between germline ends came to 9 bases. The CDR3 DNA reads as TGTGCCAGCTCACCACGAGGGGGTGAGCCCCAGCATTTT. Amino acid sequence: CASSPRGGEPQHF. Based on the CDR3 plus reference TRBV18 and TRBJ1-5, the full variable domain is NAGVMQNPRHLVRRRGQEARLRCSPMKGHSHVYWYRQLPEEGLKFMVYLQKENIIDESGMPKERFSAEFPKEGPSILRIQQVVRGDSAAYFCASSPRGGEPQHFGDGTRLSIL.